Presented here are 29 T cell receptor beta chains from one specimen sequenced in a study of beta chain features in type 1 diabetes (dated by TCRdb to the late 2010s). Findings and caveats that apply to the study as a whole: A moderate but significant shortening of TCRB CDR3 length was observed in type 1 diabetes patients in all four CD4+ subsets.

Which antigens these TCRs recognize remains unknown. Library method: the immunoSEQ multiplex PCR assay. The entire isolated RNA was reverse transcribed using the High Capacity cDNA Reverse Transcription Kit, and thus expressed TCRB transcripts were sequenced. Sourced from immuneACCESS, this table was stored by TCRdb with only in-frame sequences that have V and J called. A share of the clones is absent; for the studies checked, an unresolved V gene accounts for under half, and the remainder has no known explanation. This sample gives under 300,000 clones in total; around 16% of them show up just once. The ten largest clonotypes hold about 0.085% of the sample. The material sequenced was naive CD4+ T cells from blood. The cell subset or site label here, explained by the study, means: true naive CD4+ T cells. The source is a man aged 25 to 45 with type 1 diabetes.

This clone appeared a few times. The gene calls are TRBV7-3 and TRBJ2-5; D ambiguous. Trimming removed 2 bases at V and 0 bases at J, with 16 bases between. This CDR3 has 17 amino acids. The V gene's germline CDR1 is SGHTA and CDR2 FQGTGA. The CDR3 spells CASSLAAPGTDQETQYF. Here the CDR3 DNA reads TGTGCCAGCAGCTTAGCCGCGCCAGGCACCGACCAAGAGACCCAGTACTTC.

In this sample, this clone turned up a few times. V usage is TRBV30 and J usage is TRBJ2-1; 14 nucleotides match TRBD2. The CDR3 runs 16 residues. Unmatched junction bases numbered 4, after V lost 0 bases and J lost 6 bases. Germline V gives CDR1 GTSNPN, CDR2 SVGIG (reference sequence). DNA of the CDR3: TGTGCCTGGAGTGTAAAGGGACTAGCGGGAGTCAATGAGCAGTTCTTC. This gives the protein CAWSVKGLAGVNEQFF.

This clone was counted a few times. The rearrangement links TRBV29-1 to TRBJ1-5, with 7 nucleotides matching TRBD1. The germline CDR1 and CDR2 sequences are SQVTM and ANQGSEA. J was trimmed by 4 bases and V by 2 bases; bases with no gene match: 5. The CDR3 sequence is 14 residues long. CDR3 in DNA: TGCAGCGTTGAAATGACAGGGCTAAATCAGCCCCAGCATTTT. It translates to CSVEMTGLNQPQHF.

The table lists this clone with a few counts. The chain has TRBV30 and TRBJ2-1; D call uncertain. Germline CDR1 reads GTSNPN; CDR2 reads SVGIG (reference sequence). CDR3 length: 14 residues. V lost 2 bases, J lost 6 bases, and 14 bases lay in between. Here the CDR3 DNA reads TGTGCCTGGAGTCGACTTACCCCTCGCAATGAGCAGTTCTTC. Protein: CAWSRLTPRNEQFF.

V is TRBV7-2 and J is TRBJ2-1; 9 bases are a match to TRBD2. CDR1 and CDR2 from the germline V gene are SGHTA and FQGNSA. This CDR3 is 16 amino acids long. With 2 bases clipped from V and 4 bases from J, the junction kept 6 bases outside the gene matches. This chain's CDR3 is CASSLSAGGIYNEQFF. CDR3 nucleotide sequence: TGTGCCAGCAGCTTATCGGCGGGAGGGATATACAATGAGCAGTTCTTC. The whole variable domain, remainder taken from reference TRBV7-2 and TRBJ2-1, is GAGVSQSPSNKVTEKGKDVELRCDPISGHTALYWYRQSLGQGLEFLIYFQGNSAPDKSGLPSDRFSAERTGGSVSTLTIQRTQQEDSAVYLCASSLSAGGIYNEQFFGPGTRLTVL.

This clone has a handful of counts. The chain carries TRBV10-3 and TRBJ1-5; a possible D gene is TRBD1 (5 bases). V lost 10 bases to trimming and J lost 4 bases, with 20 bases between them. From germline, CDR1 is ENHRY and CDR2 SYGVKD. The CDR3 consists of 15 residues. This chain's CDR3 is CATWRGAAANQPQHF. The CDR3, as DNA: TGTGCCACCTGGAGAGGGGCGGCGGCTAATCAGCCCCAGCATTTT.

This clone was recorded a few times. The V gene is TRBV29-1, the J gene TRBJ2-5; possible D gene TRBD1, 5 bases. The CDR3 contains 12 residues. Germline-derived CDR1 and CDR2 are SQVTM and ANQGSEA. V lost 4 bases, J lost 4 bases, and 10 bases lay in between. The CDR3 is CSVGVGAETQYF. The CDR3 DNA reads as TGCAGCGTTGGAGTTGGGGCAGAGACCCAGTACTTC.

This clone was seen more than once but under ten times. The chain links TRBV7-8 to TRBJ2-2; 8 nucleotides match TRBD2. CDR1 is SGHVS, CDR2 FQNEAQ, per germline. Trimming took 6 bases from V and 3 from J; bases not matched to a gene: 6. This CDR3 is built from 15 residues. CDR3: CASSTGTRHTGELFF. DNA of the CDR3: TGTGCCAGCAGTACGGGGACTAGGCACACCGGGGAGCTGTTTTTT.

The chain recombines TRBV10-3 with TRBJ2-7; 9 positions match TRBD2. This CDR3 is 14 amino acids long. Germline loops: CDR1 ENHRY, CDR2 SYGVKD. Trimming cost V 4 bases and J 4 bases; bases outside gene matches: 5. The chain's CDR3 is CAISGSGGSYEQYF. The DNA of the CDR3 is TGTGCCATCAGTGGTAGCGGGGGCTCTTACGAGCAGTACTTC.

This rearrangement joins TRBV30 to TRBJ2-7; 10 bases are shared with TRBD2. The junction had 13 bases not matched to a gene; V was cut back by 2 bases and J by 0 bases. CDR1 is GTSNPN and CDR2 is SVGIG in the germline V gene (reference sequence). CDR3 size: 18 residues. Here the CDR3 DNA reads TGTGCCTGGAGTAGGATGAGGACTAGCGGATGGGTCTCCTACGAGCAGTACTTC. Its translation: CAWSRMRTSGWVSYEQYF. Drawing the rest from reference TRBV30 and TRBJ2-7, the complete variable domain is SQTIHQWPATLVQPVGSPLSLECTVEGTSNPNLYWYRQAAGRGLQLLFYSVGIGQISSEVPQNLSASRPQDRQFILSSKKLLLSDSGFYLCAWSRMRTSGWVSYEQYFGPGTRLTVT.

V usage is TRBV7-6 and J usage is TRBJ2-3; D ambiguous. The V gene's germline CDR1 is SGHVS and CDR2 FNYEAQ. V lost 2 bases and J 5 bases, leaving 8 bases between the germline ends. CDR3 length: 13 residues. CDR3 amino acids: CASSLSAGDTQYF. The CDR3 region has the DNA TGTGCCAGCAGCTTATCTGCCGGAGATACGCAGTATTTT.

This clone appeared a single time. The chain carries TRBV30 and TRBJ2-5; 7 bases line up with TRBD1. The germline V gene encodes CDR1 GTSNPN and CDR2 SVGIG (reference sequence). There are 13 residues in the CDR3. V lost 5 bases, J lost 1 base, and 4 bases stayed unmatched. CDR3 amino acids: CAWSTGLQETQYF. For the CDR3, the DNA is TGTGCCTGGTCGACAGGGCTCCAAGAGACCCAGTACTTC.

The sample holds a few counts of this clone. The V and J genes are TRBV9 and TRBJ2-3; D remains ambiguous. Germline CDR1 reads SGDLS; CDR2 reads YYNGEE. CDR3 length: 13 amino acids. V gave up 0 bases and J gave up 3 bases, with 5 bases separating them. The CDR3 sequence: CASSVAATDTQYF. The CDR3 DNA follows: TGTGCCAGCAGCGTAGCGGCTACAGATACGCAGTATTTT.

V is TRBV7-9 and J is TRBJ1-4, with TRBD1 identical over 9 bases. With 4 bases clipped from V and 8 bases from J, the junction kept 5 bases outside the gene matches. This CDR3 has 14 residues. Germline-derived CDR1 and CDR2 are SEHNR and FQNEAQ (reference sequence). This chain's CDR3 is CASSWGQGGEKLFF. The DNA for the CDR3 is TGTGCCAGCAGCTGGGGACAGGGTGGGGAAAAACTGTTTTTT.

The genes are TRBV14 and TRBJ2-3; 9 nucleotides agree with TRBD2. Germline assignment: CDR1 SGHDN and CDR2 FVKESK. The CDR3 sequence is 13 residues long. J lost 4 bases, V lost 5 bases, and 1 base had no gene match. The CDR3 loop is CASSLAGADTQYF. CDR3 nucleotide sequence: TGTGCCAGCAGCTTAGCGGGAGCAGATACGCAGTATTTT.

This clone was recorded many times. The rearrangement links TRBV29-1 to TRBJ2-7; D unresolved. Trimming took off 5 bases at V and 5 bases at J, with 16 bases between the two ends. Germline V gene sequence: CDR1 SQVTM, CDR2 ANQGSEA. The CDR3 loop spans 13 amino acids. CDR3 sequence reads: CSVRRALGDEQYF. CDR3 DNA sequence: TGCAGCGTTCGCCGGGCCCTAGGAGACGAGCAGTACTTC.

The CDR3 here is CASNIQGTGELFF. The CDR3 DNA reads as TGTGCCAGCAACATACAGGGCACCGGGGAGCTGTTTTTT. The V call is TRBV7-9, the J call TRBJ2-2; tentatively, D is TRBD1 (6 bases). This CDR3 has 13 amino acids. Germline V gene lookup returns CDR1 SEHNR and CDR2 FQNEAQ (reference sequence). Trimming removed 7 bases from V and 4 bases from J, with 10 bases in between.

This clone showed up just a few times. This rearrangement joins TRBV18 to TRBJ1-5; the match to TRBD1 covers 11 bases. The V gene end was trimmed by 5 bases and the J gene end by 0 bases; junction bases not matched to a gene: 6. The CDR3 runs to 17 residues. From germline, CDR1 is KGHSH and CDR2 LQKENI. CDR3 amino acids: CASSRTDRGPSNQPQHF. As DNA, the CDR3 is TGTGCCAGCTCAAGAACGGACAGGGGGCCTAGCAATCAGCCCCAGCATTTT. Full variable domain (remainder filled in from reference TRBV18 and TRBJ1-5): NAGVMQNPRHLVRRRGQEARLRCSPMKGHSHVYWYRQLPEEGLKFMVYLQKENIIDESGMPKERFSAEFPKEGPSILRIQQVVRGDSAAYFCASSRTDRGPSNQPQHFGDGTRLSIL.

This clone was seen a handful of times. The chain combines TRBV7-9 with TRBJ2-6; D is possibly TRBD2 (5 bases). The CDR3 runs 15 residues. Germline V gene data show CDR1 as SEHNR and CDR2 as FQNEAQ (reference sequence). V was shortened by 5 bases and J by 0 bases, with 8 bases between the two germline ends. The CDR3 coding sequence is TGTGCCAGCAGCACTAGGGCCTCTGGGGCCAACGTCCTGACTTTC. Translated, it gives CASSTRASGANVLTF.

The genes are TRBV25-1 and TRBJ1-3; 7 positions match TRBD1. CDR1 and CDR2 from the germline V gene are MGHDK and SYGVNS. Trimming took 6 bases from V and 0 from J; bases not matched to a gene: 2. There are 14 residues in the CDR3. DNA for the CDR3: TGTGCCAGCAGCCCAGGGGGCTCTGGAAACACCATATATTTT. Its translation: CASSPGGSGNTIYF.

V gene TRBV30 combines with J gene TRBJ2-5; TRBD2 matches at 12 bases. V lost 0 bases, J lost 4 bases, and 3 bases stayed unmatched. CDR1 and CDR2 (germline): GTSNPN, SVGIG (reference sequence). The CDR3 is 15 residues long. CDR3 loop: CAWSVGLAGGETQYF. The CDR3 DNA sequence: TGTGCCTGGAGTGTGGGACTAGCGGGTGGAGAGACCCAGTACTTC.

The V call is TRBV5-1, the J call TRBJ1-1, with a weak D call TRBD1 (6 bases). Per germline, CDR1 SGHRS and CDR2 YFSETQ. V was trimmed by 1 base and J by 4 bases, leaving 8 bases between them. The CDR3 is 13 amino acids. The CDR3, as DNA: TGCGCCAGCAGCTTGACAGGGATCACTGAAGCTTTCTTT. Residues: CASSLTGITEAFF. Full variable domain (remainder filled in from reference TRBV5-1 and TRBJ1-1): KAGVTQTPRYLIKTRGQQVTLSCSPISGHRSVSWYQQTPGQGLQFLFEYFSETQRNKGNFPGRFSGRQFSNSRSEMNVSTLELGDSALYLCASSLTGITEAFFGQGTRLTVV.

The chain links TRBV5-1 to TRBJ2-7; 9 bases match TRBD2. The germline gives CDR1 SGHRS, CDR2 YFSETQ. After removal of 4 bases from V and 7 bases from J, the junction contained 3 bases not matched to a gene. The CDR3 has 12 amino acids. CDR3 sequence: CASSLSGREQYF. DNA for the CDR3: TGCGCCAGCAGCCTCAGCGGGAGGGAGCAGTACTTC.

This clone was seen only a few times. The V and J genes are TRBV29-1 and TRBJ2-1, with D tentatively TRBD1 (5 bases). The CDR3 covers 13 residues. CDR1 and CDR2 (germline): SQVTM, ANQGSEA. V was trimmed by 0 bases and J by 6 bases, leaving 9 bases between them. The CDR3 DNA sequence: TGCAGCGTTGAAGAACAGGATCTCAATGAGCAGTTCTTC. Its translation: CSVEEQDLNEQFF.

The V call is TRBV27, the J call TRBJ1-4; the D gene is possibly TRBD1 (5 bases). The V gene's germline CDR1 is MNHEY and CDR2 SMNVEV (reference sequence). The CDR3 runs 15 residues. The V end lost 0 bases, the J end lost 8 bases, and 13 bases lay between the germline ends. The CDR3 reads CASSLSGHKGEKLFF. The CDR3 DNA is TGTGCCAGCAGTTTATCGGGGCACAAAGGCGAAAAACTGTTTTTT.

The CDR3 DNA sequence: TGTGCCAGCCAGGGCCTGACCCAAGAAGGGGAGCAGTACTTC. This encodes CASQGLTQEGEQYF. The chain links TRBV10-3 to TRBJ2-7; D is possibly TRBD1 (5 bases). CDR3 size: 14 residues. V lost 10 bases and J lost 7, with 23 bases in between. Germline lookup yields CDR1 ENHRY and CDR2 SYGVKD.

There are a few counts of this clone. The chain couples TRBV10-3 to TRBJ2-2; no clear D gene. Trimming left V 5 bases short and J 3 bases short, with 13 bases between. In germline, CDR1 is ENHRY, CDR2 SYGVKD. The CDR3 is made up of 15 amino acids. The CDR3 DNA reads TGTGCCATCAGTTCCCTTTCCCCTGACACCGGGGAGCTGTTTTTT. Its protein product is CAISSLSPDTGELFF.

The chain uses TRBV28 and TRBJ2-1; D gene unclear. V lost 5 bases, J lost 12 bases, and 17 bases lay in between. Germline CDR1 MDHEN, CDR2 SYDVKM. The CDR3 length is 13 residues. The CDR3 spells CASSPPNPQSQFF. CDR3 in DNA: TGTGCCAGCAGTCCCCCCAATCCTCAATCGCAGTTCTTC. Variable domain in full (rest from reference TRBV28 and TRBJ2-1): DVKVTQSSRYLVKRTGEKVFLECVQDMDHENMFWYRQDPGLGLRLIYFSYDVKMKEKGDIPEGYSVSREKKERFSLILESASTNQTSMYLCASSPPNPQSQFFGPGTRLTVL.

The gene calls are TRBV5-1 and TRBJ2-3, with D tentatively TRBD1 or TRBD2 (6 bases each). Trimming took off 4 bases at V and 10 bases at J, with 22 bases between the two ends. The CDR3 totals 15 residues. The germline CDR1 and CDR2 sequences are SGHRS and YFSETQ. CDR3 region: CASSQLPSGGNAQYF. For the CDR3, the DNA is TGCGCCAGCAGCCAACTCCCCTCCGGGGGCAATGCGCAGTATTTT.